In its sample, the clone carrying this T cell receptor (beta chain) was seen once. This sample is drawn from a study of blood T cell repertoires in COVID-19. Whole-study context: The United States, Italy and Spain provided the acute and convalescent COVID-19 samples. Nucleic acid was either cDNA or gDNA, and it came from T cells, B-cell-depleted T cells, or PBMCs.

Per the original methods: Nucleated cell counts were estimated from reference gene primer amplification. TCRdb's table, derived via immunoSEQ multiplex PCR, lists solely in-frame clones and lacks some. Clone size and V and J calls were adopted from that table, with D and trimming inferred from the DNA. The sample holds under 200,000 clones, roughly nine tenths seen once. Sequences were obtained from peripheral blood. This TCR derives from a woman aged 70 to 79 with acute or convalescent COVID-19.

The CDR3, as DNA: TGTGCCAGCAGCTTAGGAGCGCCTAATGAAAAACTGTTTTTT. The encoded protein is CASSLGAPNEKLFF. The chain uses TRBV11-2 and TRBJ1-4; D remains unclear. This CDR3 contains 14 residues. The ends were cut back, 1 base at V and 3 bases at J, with 6 bases in the middle. The V gene's germline CDR1 is SGHAT and CDR2 FQNNGV.